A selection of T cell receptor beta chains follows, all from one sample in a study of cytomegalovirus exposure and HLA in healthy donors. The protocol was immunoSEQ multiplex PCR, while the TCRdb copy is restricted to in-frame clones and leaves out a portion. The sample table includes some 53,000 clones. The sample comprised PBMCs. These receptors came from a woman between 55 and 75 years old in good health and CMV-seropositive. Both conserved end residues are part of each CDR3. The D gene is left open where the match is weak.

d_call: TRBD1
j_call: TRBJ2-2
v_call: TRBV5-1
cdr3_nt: TGCGCCAGCAGCTCATCCGGGACAGGGAACACCGGGGAGCTGTTTTTT
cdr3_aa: CASSSSGTGNTGELFF

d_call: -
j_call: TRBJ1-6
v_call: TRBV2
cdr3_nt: TGTGCCAGCACCAACCCTACCAATTCACCCCTCCACTTT
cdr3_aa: CASTNPTNSPLHF

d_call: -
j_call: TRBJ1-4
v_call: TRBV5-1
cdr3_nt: TGCGCCAGCAGCGCCTCGGGGGAAAAACTGTTTTTT
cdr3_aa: CASSASGEKLFF

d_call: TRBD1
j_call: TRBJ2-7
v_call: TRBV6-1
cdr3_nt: TGTGCCAGCAGTGAAGGGACAGGGGGAGCCTACGAGCAGTACTTC
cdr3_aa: CASSEGTGGAYEQYF

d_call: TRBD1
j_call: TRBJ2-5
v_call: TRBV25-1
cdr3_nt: TGTGCCAGCAGTGAATTGGGGACAGGGGGCACAGAGACCCAGTACTTC
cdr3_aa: CASSELGTGGTETQYF

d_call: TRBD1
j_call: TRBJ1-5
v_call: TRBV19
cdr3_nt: TGTGCCAGCGACGCAGGGGGCGATCAGCCCCAGCATTTT
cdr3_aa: CASDAGGDQPQHF

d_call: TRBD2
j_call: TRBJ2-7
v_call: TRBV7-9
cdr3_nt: TGTGCCAGCAGCTTAGTGGCTAGCGGGAAAGCCTACGAGCAGTACTTC
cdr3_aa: CASSLVASGKAYEQYF

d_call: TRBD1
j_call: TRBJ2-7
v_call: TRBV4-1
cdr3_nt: TGCGCCAGCAGCCAAGCGGGACAGGGGGCCATCGAGCAGTACTTC
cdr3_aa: CASSQAGQGAIEQYF

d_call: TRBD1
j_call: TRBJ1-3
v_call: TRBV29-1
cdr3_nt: TGCAGCGTAGCTTCGGGACAGGGAAACACCATATATTTT
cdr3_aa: CSVASGQGNTIYF

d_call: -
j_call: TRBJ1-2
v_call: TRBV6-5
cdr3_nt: TGTGCCAGCAGTTGGGGAGGGTGGAACTATGGCTACACCTTC
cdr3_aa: CASSWGGWNYGYTF

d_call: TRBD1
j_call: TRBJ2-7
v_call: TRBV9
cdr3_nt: TGTGCCAGCAGCGCAGGGACAGATCCTTTCTACGAGCAGTACTTC
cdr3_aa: CASSAGTDPFYEQYF

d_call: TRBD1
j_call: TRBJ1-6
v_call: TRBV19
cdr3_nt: TGTGCCGCGACAGGGGGTTATAATTCACCCCTCCACTTT
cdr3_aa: CAATGGYNSPLHF

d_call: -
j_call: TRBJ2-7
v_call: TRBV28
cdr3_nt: TGTGCCGGGGCAGGGGGGACCTACGAGCAGTCCTTC
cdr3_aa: CAGAGGTYEQSF

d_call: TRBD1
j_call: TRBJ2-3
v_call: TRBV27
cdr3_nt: TGTGCCACTCAGGGGGCATCAAGCACAGATACGCAGTATTTT
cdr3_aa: CATQGASSTDTQYF

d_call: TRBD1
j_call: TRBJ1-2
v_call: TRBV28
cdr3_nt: TGTGCCAGCAGTCCCCCCGCGGGAGGGGGCTCCTATGGCTACACCTTC
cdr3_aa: CASSPPAGGGSYGYTF

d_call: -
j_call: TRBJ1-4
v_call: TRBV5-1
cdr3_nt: TGCGCCAGCAGTATGGGGGGAGGTAATGAAAAACTGTTTTTT
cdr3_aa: CASSMGGGNEKLFF

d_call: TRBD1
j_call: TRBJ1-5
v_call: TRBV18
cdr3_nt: TGTGCCAGCTCACCAACACAGGGGGCCCGCGTTCAGCCCCAGCATTTT
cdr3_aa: CASSPTQGARVQPQHF

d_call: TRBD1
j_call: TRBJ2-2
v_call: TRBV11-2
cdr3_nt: TGTGCCAGCAGCTTAGTTCTTTGGGGACAGAGAAATGGCGGGGAGCTGTTTTTT
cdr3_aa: CASSLVLWGQRNGGELFF

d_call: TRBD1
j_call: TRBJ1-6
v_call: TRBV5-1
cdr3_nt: TGCGCCAGCAGCCAAGGACAGGGTGGCTCACCCCTCCACTTT
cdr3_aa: CASSQGQGGSPLHF

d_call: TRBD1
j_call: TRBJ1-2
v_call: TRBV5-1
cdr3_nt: TGCGCCAGCAGCTTCGGGACAGCCTATGGCTACACCTTC
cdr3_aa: CASSFGTAYGYTF

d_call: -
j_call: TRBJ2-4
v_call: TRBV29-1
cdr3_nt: TGCAGCGTTGAAGGACTAGCCAAAAACATTCAGTACTTC
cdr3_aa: CSVEGLAKNIQYF

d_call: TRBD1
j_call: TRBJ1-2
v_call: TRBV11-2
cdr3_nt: TGTGCCAGCAGCTTAACACGACAGGGAAGAGGCTACACCTTC
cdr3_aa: CASSLTRQGRGYTF

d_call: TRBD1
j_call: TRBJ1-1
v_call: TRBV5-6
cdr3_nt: TGTGCCAGCAGCTTGGGAGGGACAGCAACCATGAACACTGAAGCTTTCTTT
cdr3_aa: CASSLGGTATMNTEAFF

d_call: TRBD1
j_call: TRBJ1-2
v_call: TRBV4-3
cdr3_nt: TGCGCCAGCAGCCACGCTGCACAGGGGGCGGGTGGCTACACCTTC
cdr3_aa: CASSHAAQGAGGYTF

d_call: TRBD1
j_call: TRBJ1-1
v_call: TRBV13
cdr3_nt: TGTGCCAGCAGCCTCACAGGGGGCACTGAAGCTTTCTTT
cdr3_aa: CASSLTGGTEAFF

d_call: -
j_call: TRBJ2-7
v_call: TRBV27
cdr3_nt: TGTGCCAGCAGTTCCCCACGAGGGAGCCAGGGGTCCTACGAGCAGTACTTC
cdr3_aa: CASSSPRGSQGSYEQYF